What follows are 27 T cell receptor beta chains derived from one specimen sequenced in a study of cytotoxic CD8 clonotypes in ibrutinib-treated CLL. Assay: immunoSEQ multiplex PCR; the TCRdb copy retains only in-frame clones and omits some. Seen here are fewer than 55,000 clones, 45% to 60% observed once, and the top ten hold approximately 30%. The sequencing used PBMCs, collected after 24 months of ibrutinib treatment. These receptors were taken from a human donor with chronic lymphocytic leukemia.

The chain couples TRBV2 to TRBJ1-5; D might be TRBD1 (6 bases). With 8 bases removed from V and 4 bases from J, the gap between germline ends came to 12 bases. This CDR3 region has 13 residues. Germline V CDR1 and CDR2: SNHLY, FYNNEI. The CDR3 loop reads CASLGQLNQPQHF. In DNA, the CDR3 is TGTGCCAGCCTTGGACAGCTTAATCAGCCCCAGCATTTT.

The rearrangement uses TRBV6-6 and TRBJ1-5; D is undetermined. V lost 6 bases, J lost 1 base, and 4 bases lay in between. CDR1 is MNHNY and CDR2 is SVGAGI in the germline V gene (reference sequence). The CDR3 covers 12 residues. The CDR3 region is CASRGSNQPQHF. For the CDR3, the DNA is TGTGCCAGCAGAGGGAGCAATCAGCCCCAGCATTTT.

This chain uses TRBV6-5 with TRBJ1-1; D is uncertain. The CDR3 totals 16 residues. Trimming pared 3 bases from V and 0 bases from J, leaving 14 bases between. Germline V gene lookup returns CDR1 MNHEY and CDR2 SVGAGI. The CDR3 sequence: CASSYGHLSLNTEAFF. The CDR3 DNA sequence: TGTGCCAGCAGTTATGGGCACCTATCGTTGAACACTGAAGCTTTCTTT.

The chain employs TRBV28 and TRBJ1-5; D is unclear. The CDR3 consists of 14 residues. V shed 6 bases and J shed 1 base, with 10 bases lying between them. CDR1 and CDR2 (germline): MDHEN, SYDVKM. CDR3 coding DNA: TGTGCCAGCAGACCAGTCGGGAGCAATCAGCCCCAGCATTTT. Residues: CASRPVGSNQPQHF.

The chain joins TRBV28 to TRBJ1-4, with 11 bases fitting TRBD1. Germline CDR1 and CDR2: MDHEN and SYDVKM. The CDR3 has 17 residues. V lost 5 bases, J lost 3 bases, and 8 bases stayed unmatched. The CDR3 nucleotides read TGTGCCAGCAGTCCCTGGACAGGGGGCGCGGCTAATGAAAAACTGTTTTTT. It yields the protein CASSPWTGGAANEKLFF.

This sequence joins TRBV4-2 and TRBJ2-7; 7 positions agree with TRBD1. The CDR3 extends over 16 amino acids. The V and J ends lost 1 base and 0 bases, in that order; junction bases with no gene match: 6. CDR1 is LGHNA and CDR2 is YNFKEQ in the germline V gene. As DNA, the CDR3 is TGTGCCAGCAGCCAAGCTAGGACAGGAAGCTCCTACGAGCAGTACTTC. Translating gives CASSQARTGSSYEQYF.

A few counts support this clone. The DNA of the CDR3 is TGTGCCAGCACCCCGAGGGCTGACCAAATGGATACGCAGTATTTT. Amino acids: CASTPRADQMDTQYF. The genes are TRBV9 and TRBJ2-3; the D gene is possibly TRBD2 (5 bases). CDR3 length: 15 residues. Germline-derived CDR1 and CDR2 are SGDLS and YYNGEE. Trimming removed 6 bases from V and 6 bases from J, with 20 bases in between.

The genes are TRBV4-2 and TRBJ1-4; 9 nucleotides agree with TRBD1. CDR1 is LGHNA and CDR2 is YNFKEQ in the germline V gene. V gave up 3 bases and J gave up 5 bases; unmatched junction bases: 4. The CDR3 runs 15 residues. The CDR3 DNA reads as TGTGCCAGCAGCCAGGAGACAGGGGGAAATGAAAAACTGTTTTTT. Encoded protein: CASSQETGGNEKLFF.

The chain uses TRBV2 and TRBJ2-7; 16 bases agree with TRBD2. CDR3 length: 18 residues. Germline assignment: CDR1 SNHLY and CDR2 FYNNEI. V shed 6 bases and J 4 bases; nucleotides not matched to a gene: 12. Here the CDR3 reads CASSPPGLAGGPVYEQYF. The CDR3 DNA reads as TGTGCCAGCAGCCCCCCGGGACTAGCGGGGGGGCCTGTTTACGAGCAGTACTTC. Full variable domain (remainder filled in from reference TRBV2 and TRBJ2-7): EPEVTQTPSHQVTQMGQEVILRCVPISNHLYFYWYRQILGQKVEFLVSFYNNEISEKSEIFDDQFSVERPDGSNFTLKIRSTKLEDSAMYFCASSPPGLAGGPVYEQYFGPGTRLTVT.

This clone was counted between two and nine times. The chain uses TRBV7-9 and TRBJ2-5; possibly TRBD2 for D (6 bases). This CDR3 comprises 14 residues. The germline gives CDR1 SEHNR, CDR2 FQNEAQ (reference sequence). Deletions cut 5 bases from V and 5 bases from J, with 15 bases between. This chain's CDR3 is CASSMMTGEETQYF. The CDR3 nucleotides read TGTGCCAGCAGCATGATGACGGGAGAGGAGACCCAGTACTTC.

This CDR3 is CATSGRVGDTIYF. The CDR3 DNA follows: TGTGCCACCAGCGGCCGGGTCGGGGACACCATATATTTT. The rearrangement joins TRBV15 to TRBJ1-3, with no clear D. This CDR3 has 13 residues. The germline V gene has CDR1 LNHNV and CDR2 YYDKDF (reference sequence). The V end was cut by 5 bases, the J end by 8 bases, with 13 bases between.

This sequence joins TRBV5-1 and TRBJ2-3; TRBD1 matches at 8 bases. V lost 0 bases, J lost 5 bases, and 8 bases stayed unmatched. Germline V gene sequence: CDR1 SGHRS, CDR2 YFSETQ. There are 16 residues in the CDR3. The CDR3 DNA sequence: TGCGCCAGCAGCTTGGTTCCCAGGGGGCAAGGAGATACGCAGTATTTT. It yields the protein CASSLVPRGQGDTQYF. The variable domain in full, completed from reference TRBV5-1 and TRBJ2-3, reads KAGVTQTPRYLIKTRGQQVTLSCSPISGHRSVSWYQQTPGQGLQFLFEYFSETQRNKGNFPGRFSGRQFSNSRSEMNVSTLELGDSALYLCASSLVPRGQGDTQYFGPGTRLTVL.

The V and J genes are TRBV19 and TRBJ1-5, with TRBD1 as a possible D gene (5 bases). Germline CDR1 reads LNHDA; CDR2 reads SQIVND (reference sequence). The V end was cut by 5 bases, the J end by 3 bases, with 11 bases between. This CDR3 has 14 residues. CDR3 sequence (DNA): TGTGCCAGTAGTCCCCAGGGCTACAATCAGCCCCAGCATTTT. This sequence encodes CASSPQGYNQPQHF. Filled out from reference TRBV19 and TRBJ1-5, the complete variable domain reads DGGITQSPKYLFRKEGQNVTLSCEQNLNHDAMYWYRQDPGQGLRLIYYSQIVNDFQKGDIAEGYSVSREKKESFPLTVTSAQKNPTAFYLCASSPQGYNQPQHFGDGTRLSIL.

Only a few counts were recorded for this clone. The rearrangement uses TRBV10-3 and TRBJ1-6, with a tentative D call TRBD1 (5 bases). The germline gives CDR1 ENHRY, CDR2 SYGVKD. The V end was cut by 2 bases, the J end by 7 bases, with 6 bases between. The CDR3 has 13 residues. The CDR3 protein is CAISEGGNSPLHF. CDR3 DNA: TGTGCCATCAGTGAGGGGGGGAATTCACCCCTCCACTTT.

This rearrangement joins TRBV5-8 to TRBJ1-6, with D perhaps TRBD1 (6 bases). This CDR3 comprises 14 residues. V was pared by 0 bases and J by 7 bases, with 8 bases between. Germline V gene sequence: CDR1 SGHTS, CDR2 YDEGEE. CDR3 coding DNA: TGTGCCAGCAGCTTGGGGACAGTGAATTCACCCCTCCACTTT. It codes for CASSLGTVNSPLHF. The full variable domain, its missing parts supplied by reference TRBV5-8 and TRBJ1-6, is EAGVTQSPTHLIKTRGQQATLRCSPISGHTSVYWYQQALGLGLQFLLWYDEGEERNRGNFPPRFSGRQFPNYSSELNVNALELEDSALYLCASSLGTVNSPLHFGNGTRLTVT.

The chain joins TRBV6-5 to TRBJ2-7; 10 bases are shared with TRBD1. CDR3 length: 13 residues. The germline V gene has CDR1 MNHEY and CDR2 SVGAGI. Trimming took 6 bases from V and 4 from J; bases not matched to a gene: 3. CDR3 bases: TGTGCCAGCAGCTGGACAGGGGGATACGAGCAGTACTTC. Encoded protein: CASSWTGGYEQYF.

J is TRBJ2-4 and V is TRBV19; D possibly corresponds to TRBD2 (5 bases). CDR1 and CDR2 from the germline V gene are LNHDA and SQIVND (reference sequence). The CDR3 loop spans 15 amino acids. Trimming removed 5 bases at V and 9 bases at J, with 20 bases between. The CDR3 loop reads CASSPTTGNEGIQYF. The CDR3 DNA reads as TGTGCCAGTAGTCCTACGACTGGAAATGAGGGCATTCAGTACTTC. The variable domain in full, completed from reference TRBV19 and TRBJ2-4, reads DGGITQSPKYLFRKEGQNVTLSCEQNLNHDAMYWYRQDPGQGLRLIYYSQIVNDFQKGDIAEGYSVSREKKESFPLTVTSAQKNPTAFYLCASSPTTGNEGIQYFGAGTRLSVL.

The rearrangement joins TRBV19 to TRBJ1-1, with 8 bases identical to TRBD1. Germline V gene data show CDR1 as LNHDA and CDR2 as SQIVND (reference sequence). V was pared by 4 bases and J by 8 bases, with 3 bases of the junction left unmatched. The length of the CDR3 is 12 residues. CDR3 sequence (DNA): TGTGCCAGTAGTAAAAGGACAGGGGAAGCTTTCTTT. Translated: CASSKRTGEAFF.

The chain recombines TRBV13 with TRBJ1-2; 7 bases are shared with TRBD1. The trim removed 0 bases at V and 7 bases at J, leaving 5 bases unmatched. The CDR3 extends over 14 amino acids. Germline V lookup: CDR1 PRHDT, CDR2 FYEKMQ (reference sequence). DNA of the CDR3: TGTGCCAGCAGCTTAGGGAGGGGGCTACCTGGCTACACCTTC. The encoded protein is CASSLGRGLPGYTF.

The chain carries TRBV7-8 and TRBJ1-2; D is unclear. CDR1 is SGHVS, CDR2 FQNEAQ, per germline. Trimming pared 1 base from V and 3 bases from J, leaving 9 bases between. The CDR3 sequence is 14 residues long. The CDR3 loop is CASSLVGEHYGYTF. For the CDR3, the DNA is TGTGCCAGCAGCTTAGTTGGGGAGCACTATGGCTACACCTTC.

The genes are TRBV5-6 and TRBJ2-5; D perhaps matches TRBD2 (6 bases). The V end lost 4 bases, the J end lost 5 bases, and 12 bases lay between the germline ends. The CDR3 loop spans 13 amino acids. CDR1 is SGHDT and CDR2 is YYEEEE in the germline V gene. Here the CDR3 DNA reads TGTGCCAGCAGCCGACGGAGCGGGGAGACCCAGTACTTC. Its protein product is CASSRRSGETQYF.

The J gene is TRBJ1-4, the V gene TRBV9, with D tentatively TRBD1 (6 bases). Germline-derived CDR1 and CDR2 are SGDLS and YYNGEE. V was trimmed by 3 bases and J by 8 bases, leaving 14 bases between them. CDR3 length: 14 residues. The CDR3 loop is CASSAGGQREKLFF. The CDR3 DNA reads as TGTGCCAGCAGCGCTGGGGGGCAGCGGGAAAAACTGTTTTTT.

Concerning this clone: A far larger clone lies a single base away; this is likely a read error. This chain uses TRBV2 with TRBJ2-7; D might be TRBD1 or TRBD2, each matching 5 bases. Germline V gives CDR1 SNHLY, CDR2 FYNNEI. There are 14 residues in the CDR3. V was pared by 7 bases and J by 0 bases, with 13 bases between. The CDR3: CASTSGTGSYEQYF. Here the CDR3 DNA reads TGTGCCAGCACATCCGGGACGGGCTCCTACGAGCAGTACTTC.

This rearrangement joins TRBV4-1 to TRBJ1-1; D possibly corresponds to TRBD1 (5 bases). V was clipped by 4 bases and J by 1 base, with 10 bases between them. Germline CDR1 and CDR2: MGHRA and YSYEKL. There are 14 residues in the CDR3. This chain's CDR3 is CASSLFQGNTEAFF. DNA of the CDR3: TGCGCCAGCAGCCTCTTTCAGGGGAACACTGAAGCTTTCTTT.

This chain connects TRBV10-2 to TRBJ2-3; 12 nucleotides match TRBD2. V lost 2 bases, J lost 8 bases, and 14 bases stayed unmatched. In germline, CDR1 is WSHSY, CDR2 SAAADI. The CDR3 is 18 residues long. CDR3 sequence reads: CASSESFGLAGGSGTQYF. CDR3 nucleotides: TGCGCCAGCAGTGAGAGCTTCGGGCTAGCGGGGGGGTCCGGTACGCAGTATTTT.

The CDR3 DNA is TGTGCCAGCAGCCGGGACTCTAGCAATCAGCCCCAGCATTTT. Its translation: CASSRDSSNQPQHF. The rearrangement links TRBV5-5 to TRBJ1-5; tentatively, D is TRBD1 (5 bases). The germline gives CDR1 SGHKS, CDR2 YYEKEE (reference sequence). This CDR3 has 14 amino acids. Trimming took off 4 bases at V and 0 bases at J, with 8 bases between the two ends.

This chain's CDR3 is CASSLGGDRYSGNTIYF. The DNA of the CDR3 is TGTGCCAGCAGCTTAGGAGGGGACAGATACTCTGGAAACACCATATATTTT. The genes are TRBV7-9 and TRBJ1-3; the match to TRBD1 covers 7 bases. Per germline, CDR1 SEHNR and CDR2 FQNEAQ (reference sequence). The CDR3 is 17 residues long. V lost 1 base to trimming and J lost 0 bases; unmatched junction nucleotides: 6. The full variable domain, with the rest looked up from reference TRBV7-9 and TRBJ1-3, is DTGVSQNPRHKITKRGQNVTFRCDPISEHNRLYWYRQTLGQGPEFLTYFQNEAQLEKSRLLSDRFSAERPKGSFSTLEIQRTEQGDSAMYLCASSLGGDRYSGNTIYFGEGSWLTVV.